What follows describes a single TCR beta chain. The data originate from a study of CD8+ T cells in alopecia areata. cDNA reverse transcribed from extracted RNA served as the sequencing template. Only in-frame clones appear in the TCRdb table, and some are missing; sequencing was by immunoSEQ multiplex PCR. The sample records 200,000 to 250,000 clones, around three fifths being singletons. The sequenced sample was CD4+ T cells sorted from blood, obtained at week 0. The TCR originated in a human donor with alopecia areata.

The CDR3 nucleotides are TGTGCCAGCAGTGCCGGGACAGTCTACGAGCAGTACTTC. This encodes CASSAGTVYEQYF. The chain joins TRBV2 to TRBJ2-7; the match to TRBD1 covers 7 bases. With V trimmed by 4 bases and J by 3 bases, 3 bases remained unmatched. The CDR3 has 13 amino acids. CDR1 and CDR2 from the germline V gene are SNHLY and FYNNEI.